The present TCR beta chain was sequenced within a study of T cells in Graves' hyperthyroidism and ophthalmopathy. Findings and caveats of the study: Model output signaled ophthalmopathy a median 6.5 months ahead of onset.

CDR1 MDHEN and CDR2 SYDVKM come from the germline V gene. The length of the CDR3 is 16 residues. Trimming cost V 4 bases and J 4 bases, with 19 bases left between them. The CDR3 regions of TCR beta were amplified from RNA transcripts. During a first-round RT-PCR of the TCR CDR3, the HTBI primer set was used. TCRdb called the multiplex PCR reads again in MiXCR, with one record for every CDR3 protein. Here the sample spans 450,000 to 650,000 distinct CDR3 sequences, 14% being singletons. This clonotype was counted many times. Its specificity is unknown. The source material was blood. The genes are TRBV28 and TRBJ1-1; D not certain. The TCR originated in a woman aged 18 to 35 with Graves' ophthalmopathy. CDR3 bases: TGTGCCAGCAGTTCGGAAGCAGTGGGATTGGGCACTGAAGCTTTCTTT. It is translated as CASSSEAVGLGTEAFF.